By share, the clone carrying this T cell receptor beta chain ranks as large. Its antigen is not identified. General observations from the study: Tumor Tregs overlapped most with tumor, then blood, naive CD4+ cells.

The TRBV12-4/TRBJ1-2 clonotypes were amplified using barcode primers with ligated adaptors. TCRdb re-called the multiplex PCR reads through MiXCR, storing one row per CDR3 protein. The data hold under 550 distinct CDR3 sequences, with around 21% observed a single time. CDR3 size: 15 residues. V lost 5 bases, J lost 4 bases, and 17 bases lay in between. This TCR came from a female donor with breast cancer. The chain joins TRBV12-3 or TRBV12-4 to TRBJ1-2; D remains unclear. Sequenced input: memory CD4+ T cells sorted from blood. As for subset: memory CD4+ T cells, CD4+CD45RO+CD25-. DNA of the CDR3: TGTGCCAGCAGTCCCTTGGGATCCTCTTCCTATGGCTACACCTTC. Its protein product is CASSPLGSSSYGYTF.